The TCR beta chain under discussion was sequenced for a study of blood T cell repertoires in COVID-19. About the research overall: Donors in the United States, Italy and Spain gave samples during acute or convalescent COVID-19.

Per the original data handling: For nucleated cells, counts were estimated from reference gene primer amplification. TCRdb's copy holds only in-frame clones and misses some; the assay was immunoSEQ multiplex PCR. V, J and clone size reflect that table, while D and trimming were determined from the DNA. The sample lists roughly 100,000 clones, about four fifths occurring once. Followed longitudinally, the Seattle patients had been enrolled during active infection. V trimming: 0 bases; J trimming: 7 bases; junction bases outside the gene matches: 2. Per the germline V gene, CDR1 is SGHRS and CDR2 is YFSETQ. The CDR3 has 14 amino acids.

Sequencing was carried out using peripheral blood. The J gene is TRBJ2-1, the V gene TRBV5-1; TRBD2 matches 9 bases. The source of this sequence is a man older than 75 with COVID-19, enrolled during active disease. The CDR3 spells CASSLGLAGNEQFF. The CDR3 nucleotides are TGCGCCAGCAGCTTGGGGCTAGCGGGGAATGAGCAGTTCTTC.